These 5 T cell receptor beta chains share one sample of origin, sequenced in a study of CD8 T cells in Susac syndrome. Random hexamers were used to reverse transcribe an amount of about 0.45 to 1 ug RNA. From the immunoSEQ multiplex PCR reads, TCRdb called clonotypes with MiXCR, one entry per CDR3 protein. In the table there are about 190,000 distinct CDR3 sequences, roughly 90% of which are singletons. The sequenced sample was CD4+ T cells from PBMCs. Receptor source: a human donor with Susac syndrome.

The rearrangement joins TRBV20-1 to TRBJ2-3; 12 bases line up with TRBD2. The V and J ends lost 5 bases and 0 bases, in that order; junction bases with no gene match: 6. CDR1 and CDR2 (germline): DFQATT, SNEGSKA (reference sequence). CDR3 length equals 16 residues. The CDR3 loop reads CSAELAGGLSTDTQYF. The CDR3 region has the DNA TGCAGTGCTGAACTAGCGGGGGGCCTAAGCACAGATACGCAGTATTTT.

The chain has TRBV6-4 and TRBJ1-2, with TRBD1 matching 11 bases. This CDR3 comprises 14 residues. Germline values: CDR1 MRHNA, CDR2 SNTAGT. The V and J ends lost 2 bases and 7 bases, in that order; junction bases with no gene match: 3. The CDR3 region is CASSDGQGASGYTF. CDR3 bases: TGTGCCAGCAGTGACGGACAGGGGGCGAGTGGCTACACCTTC.

The CDR3 loop is CASGRPGPTDNEQFF. The CDR3 DNA sequence: TGTGCCAGCGGCCGCCCGGGACCCACGGACAATGAGCAGTTCTTC. The chain joins TRBV25-1 to TRBJ2-1; either TRBD1 or TRBD2 may supply D (5 bases each). Germline V lookup: CDR1 MGHDK, CDR2 SYGVNS. The V end lost 8 bases, the J end lost 5 bases, and 19 bases lay between the germline ends. This CDR3 is 15 amino acids long.

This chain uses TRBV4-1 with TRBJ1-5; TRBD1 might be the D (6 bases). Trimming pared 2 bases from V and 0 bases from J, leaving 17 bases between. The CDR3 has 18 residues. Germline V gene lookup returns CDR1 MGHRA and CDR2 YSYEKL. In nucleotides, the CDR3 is TGCGCCAGCAGCCAAACTCATTTGCACAGGGATAGCAATCAGCCCCAGCATTTT. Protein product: CASSQTHLHRDSNQPQHF.

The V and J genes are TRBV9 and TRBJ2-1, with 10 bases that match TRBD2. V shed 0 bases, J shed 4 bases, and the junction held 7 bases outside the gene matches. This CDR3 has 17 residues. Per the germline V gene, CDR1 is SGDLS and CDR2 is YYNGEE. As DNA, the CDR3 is TGTGCCAGCAGCGTAGAAGTCAGCGGGGGGGGTTACAATGAGCAGTTCTTC. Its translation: CASSVEVSGGGYNEQFF.